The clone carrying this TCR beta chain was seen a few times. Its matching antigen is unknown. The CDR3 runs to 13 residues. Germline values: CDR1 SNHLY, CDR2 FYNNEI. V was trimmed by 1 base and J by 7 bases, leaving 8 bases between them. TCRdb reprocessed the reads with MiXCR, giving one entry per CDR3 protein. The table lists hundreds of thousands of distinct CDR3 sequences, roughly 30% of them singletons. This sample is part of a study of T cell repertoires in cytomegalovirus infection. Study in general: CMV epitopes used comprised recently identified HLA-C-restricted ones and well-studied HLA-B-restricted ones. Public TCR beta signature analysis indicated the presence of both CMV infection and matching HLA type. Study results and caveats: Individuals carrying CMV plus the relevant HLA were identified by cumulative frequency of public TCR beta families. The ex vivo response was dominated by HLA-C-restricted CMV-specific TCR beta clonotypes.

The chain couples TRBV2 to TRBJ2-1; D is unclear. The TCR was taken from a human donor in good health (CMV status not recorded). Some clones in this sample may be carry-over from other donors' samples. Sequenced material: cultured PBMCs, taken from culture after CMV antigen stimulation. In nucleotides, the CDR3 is TGTGCCAGCAGTGAAGACCAAAATAATGAGCAGTTCTTC. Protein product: CASSEDQNNEQFF.